This paragraph reports one T cell receptor (beta chain). Using immunoSEQ multiplex PCR, the repertoire was profiled, and TCRdb retains in-frame clones only, with some absent. The data show over 150,000 clones, with approximately 94% seen just once and 12% to 15% held by the top ten. The data originate from a study of control samples from healthy donors and cancer patients. After removal of 1 base from V and 7 bases from J, the junction contained 4 bases not matched to a gene. The germline gives CDR1 LGHDT, CDR2 YNNKEL (reference sequence). CDR3 length: 14 amino acids. The sequence was obtained from a man aged 60 to 69 with colorectal cancer. V gene TRBV3-1 (or the pseudogene TRBV3-2) combines with J gene TRBJ1-5; 7 nucleotides align to TRBD1. Source material: PBMCs. As DNA, the CDR3 is TGTGCCAGCAGCCAAGTCCAGGGGGACCAGCCCCAGCATTTT. It specifies CASSQVQGDQPQHF.